This T cell receptor beta chain was identified in a study of shared clonotypes between healthy human individuals. General study points: Among the subsets, naive ones generally showed larger estimated richness than memory ones.

Notes on this clone: What it binds is unknown.

Assay: immunoSEQ multiplex PCR; the TCRdb copy retains only in-frame clones and omits some. The sample shows about 2.3 million clones, 85% to 95% of them seen only once. J gave up 5 bases and V 1 base, and 6 bases lay outside the gene matches. Per the germline V gene, CDR1 is SGHTA and CDR2 is FQGNSA. The CDR3 sequence is 16 residues long. J is TRBJ1-3 and V is TRBV7-2, with 9 bases aligning to TRBD1. This clonotype was sampled from a young man in good health. Some clones in this sample may be carry-over from other donors' samples. The specimen sequenced was naive CD4+ T cells from PBMCs. Subset defined: CD45RA+ positively selected. CDR3 amino acids: CASSLGVGQGRNTIYF. CDR3 nucleotide sequence: TGTGCCAGCAGCTTAGGTGTGGGACAGGGAAGAAACACCATATATTTT.